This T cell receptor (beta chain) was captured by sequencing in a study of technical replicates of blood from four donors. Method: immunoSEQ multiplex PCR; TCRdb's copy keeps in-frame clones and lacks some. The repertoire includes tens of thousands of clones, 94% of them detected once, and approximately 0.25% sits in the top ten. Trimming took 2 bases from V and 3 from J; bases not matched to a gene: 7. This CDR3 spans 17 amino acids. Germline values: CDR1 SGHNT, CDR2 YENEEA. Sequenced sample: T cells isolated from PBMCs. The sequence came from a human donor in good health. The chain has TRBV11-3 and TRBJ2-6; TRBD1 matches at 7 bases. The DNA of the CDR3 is TGTGCCAGCAGCTTATTCGGGACAGTACTTGGGGCCAACGTCCTGACTTTC. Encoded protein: CASSLFGTVLGANVLTF.